This is a list of T cell receptor beta chains from one sample in a study of post-analysis software for immune sequencing data. TCRdb re-called the PCR reads with MiXCR, one entry per CDR3 protein. The repertoire holds hundreds of thousands of distinct CDR3 sequences, with roughly 46% as singletons. The sequenced sample was blood. These TCRs come from a girl aged 5-17 years with multiple sclerosis. Each CDR3 is given with its conserved first and last residue. Fields, in order: V gene, J gene, D gene, clone size, CDR3 DNA, CDR3 protein. D genes are given only for firm matches. Not every row has a clone size; where given, it reads once, few, many or a size class.

TRBV4-2	TRBJ2-1	-	-	TGTGCCAGCAGCCAAGATTTTCCCCGGGTGGGTGAGCAGTTCTTC	CASSQDFPRVGEQFF
TRBV12-3/TRBV12-4	TRBJ1-2	TRBD1	-	TGTGCCAGCAGTACCCGACAGGGTGACGGCTACACCTTC	CASSTRQGDGYTF
TRBV27	TRBJ2-7	-	few	TGTGCCTCCGCCTCCAGGGATGGGGGCGAGCAGTACTTC	CASASRDGGEQYF
TRBV5-1	TRBJ2-3	TRBD1	-	TGCGCCAGCAGCGCGGGACAGGGTACGACAGATACGCAGTATTTT	CASSAGQGTTDTQYF
TRBV12-3/TRBV12-4	TRBJ2-3	-	-	TGTGCCAGCATGCGGGACAGCGTGAGAGCAGATACGCAATATTTT	CASMRDSVRADTQYF
TRBV10-3	TRBJ2-1	-	-	TGTGCCATCAGTGTCGGCGATACGGGGGATGAGCAGTTCTTC	CAISVGDTGDEQFF
TRBV25-1	TRBJ1-6	-	-	TGTGCCAGCAGTGACTCCCCCGCGGGCTCCTATAATTCACCCCTCCACTTT	CASSDSPAGSYNSPLHF
TRBV10-1	TRBJ2-7	TRBD1	-	TGCGCCAGCAGTGAGTCCCGCATCGGGACAGGGTATTCCGAGCAGTACTTC	CASSESRIGTGYSEQYF
TRBV2	TRBJ1-2	-	-	TGTGCCAGCAGTAGGACATCTAACTATGGCTACACCTTC	CASSRTSNYGYTF
TRBV6-5	TRBJ2-3	-	-	TGTGCCAGCAGTCGAAGGACAGTCACAGATACGCAGTATTTT	CASSRRTVTDTQYF
TRBV9	TRBJ2-3	TRBD2	few	TGTGCCAGCAGCGCCGGGACTAGCGATTGGACAGATACGCAGTATTTT	CASSAGTSDWTDTQYF
TRBV2	TRBJ2-7	TRBD2	-	TGTGCCAGCAGTGCTAGCGGGGAGTACGAGCAGTACTTC	CASSASGEYEQYF
TRBV9	TRBJ1-2	-	few	TGTGCCAGCAGCGTAGCTGGTGAAGTGGTTGGGTATGGCTACACCTTC	CASSVAGEVVGYGYTF